Shown below are 30 T cell receptor beta chains from a single sample sequenced in a study of cytomegalovirus exposure and HLA in healthy donors. This PCR relied on a set of 60 Vbeta primers and 13 Jbeta primers. Produced via immunoSEQ multiplex PCR; TCRdb's table is partial and in-frame only. The sample shows approximately 150,000 clones, roughly 82% of them seen only once. The sequencing input was PBMCs. These receptors were obtained from a male donor in good health and CMV-seronegative.

The chain employs TRBV9 and TRBJ1-2, with D unresolved. This CDR3 is built from 12 residues. With 7 bases removed from V and 4 bases from J, the gap between germline ends came to 11 bases. CDR1 is SGDLS, CDR2 YYNGEE, per germline. The CDR3 DNA is TGTGCCAGCCAAAGCTCTGGCTATGGCTACACCTTC. Amino acids: CASQSSGYGYTF.

This rearrangement joins TRBV30 to TRBJ2-1; 12 bases match TRBD1. The CDR3 length is 14 residues. Germline assignment: CDR1 GTSNPN and CDR2 SVGIG (reference sequence). Germline trimming cut 4 bases from V and 10 bases from J; bases unmatched to any gene: 8. The CDR3 protein is CAWMRGQGAREQFF. The CDR3 nucleotides are TGTGCCTGGATGAGGGGACAGGGGGCGCGGGAGCAGTTCTTC.

This clone was seen more than once but under ten times. V and J are TRBV25-1 and TRBJ1-1; possible D gene TRBD1, 6 bases. The CDR3 length is 13 residues. V lost 7 bases to trimming and J lost 4 bases, with 13 bases between them. CDR1 MGHDK and CDR2 SYGVNS come from the germline V gene. As DNA, the CDR3 is TGTGCCAGCACCCCAGGGGCGGGCACTGAAGCTTTCTTT. Its translation: CASTPGAGTEAFF.

The chain employs TRBV6-1 and TRBJ2-7, with 8 bases fitting TRBD1. Germline CDR1 MNHNS, CDR2 SASEGT. The CDR3 is 14 residues long. The J segment lost 2 bases and the V segment lost 6 bases, leaving 6 bases of the junction unmatched. CDR3 DNA sequence: TGTGCCAGCAGCCGACAGGGGCTACCCTACGAGCAGTACTTC. This translates into CASSRQGLPYEQYF.

This sequence joins TRBV10-3 and TRBJ1-2; TRBD1 matches at 7 bases. The CDR3 has 14 amino acids. The V segment lost 6 bases and the J segment 4 bases; nucleotides outside the gene matches: 8. The V gene's germline CDR1 is ENHRY and CDR2 SYGVKD. The CDR3 coding sequence is TGTGCCATCAGCGAGGCCAACAGGGGCTATGGCTACACCTTC. It is translated as CAISEANRGYGYTF.

This chain uses TRBV7-2 with TRBJ1-1, with D unclear. This CDR3 is 13 amino acids long. V was trimmed by 6 bases and J by 2 bases, leaving 10 bases between them. Germline V CDR1 and CDR2: SGHTA, FQGNSA. The CDR3 DNA is TGTGCCAGCAGGTCCCATGTCAACACTGAAGCTTTCTTT. Translated, it gives CASRSHVNTEAFF.

The CDR3 protein is CASSLYKQVEAGELFF. The CDR3 bases are TGCGCCAGCAGCTTGTATAAACAGGTTGAGGCCGGGGAGCTGTTTTTT. The chain links TRBV5-1 to TRBJ2-2; possible D gene TRBD1, 5 bases. This CDR3 is built from 16 residues. Deletions cut 1 base from V and 6 bases from J, with 16 bases between. Germline V CDR1 and CDR2: SGHRS, YFSETQ.

This CDR3 reads CASSPGPGREAFF. The CDR3 DNA sequence: TGTGCCAGCTCGCCAGGGCCGGGTCGTGAAGCTTTCTTT. This chain uses TRBV2 with TRBJ1-1, with D maybe TRBD1 (5 bases). Trimming cost V 8 bases and J 7 bases, with 17 bases left between them. The CDR3 length is 13 residues. The V gene's germline CDR1 is SNHLY and CDR2 FYNNEI.

This clone has more than one count but fewer than ten. The rearrangement joins TRBV13 to TRBJ2-2; D perhaps matches TRBD1 (7 bases). The germline CDR1 and CDR2 sequences are PRHDT and FYEKMQ (reference sequence). V lost 3 bases, J lost 7 bases, and 12 bases lay in between. There are 14 residues in the CDR3. CDR3 amino acids: CASSLRRGRGELFF. The CDR3 DNA is TGTGCCAGCAGCTTGAGGAGGGGGCGCGGGGAGCTGTTTTTT.

The rearrangement uses TRBV7-6 and TRBJ2-7; tentatively, D is TRBD1 (6 bases). V was shortened by 1 base and J by 4 bases, with 8 bases between the two germline ends. Germline V gene lookup returns CDR1 SGHVS and CDR2 FNYEAQ. The CDR3 length is 13 residues. CDR3 DNA sequence: TGTGCCAGCAGCTTAGGGGGGCGGTACGAGCAGTACTTC. As protein: CASSLGGRYEQYF.

The chain carries TRBV11-2 and TRBJ1-4; TRBD1 aligns across 9 bases. V shed 0 bases and J 7 bases; nucleotides not matched to a gene: 6. The CDR3 consists of 16 residues. Per the germline V gene, CDR1 is SGHAT and CDR2 is FQNNGV. The CDR3 coding sequence is TGTGCCAGCAGCTTAGAAGGGACAGGGAGGAGTGAAAAACTGTTTTTT. Its protein is CASSLEGTGRSEKLFF. Complete variable domain (other parts from reference TRBV11-2 and TRBJ1-4): EAGVAQSPRYKIIEKRQSVAFWCNPISGHATLYWYQQILGQGPKLLIQFQNNGVVDDSQLPKDRFSAERLKGVDSTLKIQPAKLEDSAVYLCASSLEGTGRSEKLFFGSGTQLSVL.

This rearrangement joins TRBV5-1 to TRBJ1-4; 9 bases align to TRBD1. The CDR3 has 15 amino acids. V dropped 5 bases and J dropped 6; count of bases not matched to a gene: 8. Germline V gene data show CDR1 as SGHRS and CDR2 as YFSETQ. CDR3 loop: CASSAAGTGYEKLFF. The CDR3 coding sequence is TGCGCCAGCAGTGCGGCCGGGACAGGGTATGAAAAACTGTTTTTT.

The chain joins TRBV4-1 to TRBJ1-1, with 7 bases lining up with TRBD1. The V gene end was trimmed by 2 bases and the J gene end by 5 bases; junction bases not matched to a gene: 5. The CDR3 covers 14 residues. Germline CDR1 and CDR2: MGHRA and YSYEKL. The CDR3 DNA sequence: TGCGCCAGCAGCCAAACGACAGGGAGGACTGAAGCTTTCTTT. Translation: CASSQTTGRTEAFF.

This sequence joins TRBV15 and TRBJ2-1; 7 nucleotides align to TRBD1. J lost 9 bases, V lost 3 bases, and 17 bases had no gene match. Germline CDR1 and CDR2: LNHNV and YYDKDF (reference sequence). This CDR3 spans 17 amino acids. For the CDR3, the DNA is TGTGCCACCAGCAGTCCCAATAAAAGGGGGCGTGTGAGTGAGCAGTTCTTC. Encoded protein: CATSSPNKRGRVSEQFF.

The chain is built from TRBV7-8 and TRBJ1-4; D may be TRBD1 (5 bases). The CDR3 is 14 amino acids. V was pared by 5 bases and J by 5 bases, with 12 bases between. The germline V gene encodes CDR1 SGHVS and CDR2 FQNEAQ. The CDR3: CASSLGGGNEKLFF. The CDR3 nucleotides read TGTGCCAGCAGCCTGGGGGGGGGAAATGAAAAACTGTTTTTT. Full variable domain (remainder filled in from reference TRBV7-8 and TRBJ1-4): GAGVSQSPRYKVAKRGQDVALRCDPISGHVSLFWYQQALGQGPEFLTYFQNEAQLDKSGLPSDRFFAERPEGSVSTLKIQRTQQEDSAVYLCASSLGGGNEKLFFGSGTQLSVL.

The genes are TRBV1 and TRBJ2-5; the tabulated D call, TRBD1, remains unverified against the DNA. The J call may be mistaken, given a closer DNA end match to TRBJ2-7. TRBV1 is tagged as a pseudogene. The CDR3 totals 17 residues. CDR3 amino acids: CTSSHPFPPEDSYEQYF. In DNA form, the CDR3 reads TGCACCAGCAGCCATCCTTTCCCACCGGAGGACAGCTACGAGCAGTACTTC.

The chain couples TRBV7-6 to TRBJ2-6, with D perhaps TRBD2 (5 bases). Trimming took off 5 bases at V and 0 bases at J, with 5 bases between the two ends. Germline CDR1 reads SGHVS; CDR2 reads FNYEAQ. The CDR3 contains 14 residues. The CDR3 DNA follows: TGTGCCAGCAGCGGAGGCTCTGGGGCCAACGTCCTGACTTTC. Its protein product is CASSGGSGANVLTF. Complete variable domain (other parts from reference TRBV7-6 and TRBJ2-6): GAGVSQSPRYKVTKRGQDVALRCDPISGHVSLYWYRQALGQGPEFLTYFNYEAQQDKSGLPNDRFSAERPEGSISTLTIQRTEQRDSAMYRCASSGGSGANVLTFGAGSRLTVL.

For this clone: Other DNA sequences in this specimen translate into the identical CDR3. This chain uses TRBV6-6 with TRBJ1-5; D not certain. The CDR3 has 15 amino acids. Germline-derived CDR1 and CDR2 are MNHNY and SVGAGI (reference sequence). Trimming cost V 2 bases and J 0 bases, with 8 bases left between them. CDR3 sequence reads: CASSYGLYSNQPQHF. CDR3 nucleotide sequence: TGTGCCAGCAGTTACGGACTATATAGCAATCAGCCCCAGCATTTT.

The chain uses TRBV28 and TRBJ2-6; D not certain. CDR1 and CDR2 from the germline V gene are MDHEN and SYDVKM. There are 15 residues in the CDR3. V was cut by 4 bases and J by 0 bases, with 7 bases left in between. The CDR3 reads CASSSGYSGANVLTF. The CDR3 nucleotides read TGTGCCAGCAGTTCCGGGTACTCTGGGGCCAACGTCCTGACTTTC.

The V and J genes are TRBV7-2 and TRBJ2-6; D is perhaps TRBD2 (7 bases). V was clipped by 5 bases and J by 4 bases, with 15 bases between them. The germline CDR1 and CDR2 sequences are SGHTA and FQGNSA. This CDR3 is built from 16 residues. The CDR3 DNA reads as TGTGCCAGCAGCCCTAAGGGAGGGGGAGGGGCCAACGTCCTGACTTTC. It translates to CASSPKGGGGANVLTF.

J is TRBJ2-7 and V is TRBV5-5; no clear D gene. V lost 0 bases and J 2 bases, leaving 12 bases between the germline ends. From germline, CDR1 is SGHKS and CDR2 YYEKEE (reference sequence). This CDR3 contains 15 residues. The CDR3 DNA is TGTGCCAGCAGCTTGGATGCCATGGGCACCTACGAGCAGTACTTC. Translation: CASSLDAMGTYEQYF.

This clone was seen just once. The V and J genes are TRBV5-8 and TRBJ1-5, with 9 bases lining up with TRBD1. The germline V gene has CDR1 SGHTS and CDR2 YDEGEE. The V and J ends lost 2 bases and 0 bases, in that order; junction bases with no gene match: 6. The length of the CDR3 is 17 residues. In nucleotides, the CDR3 is TGTGCCAGCAGCTTAAACAGGGGGCGGAATAGCAATCAGCCCCAGCATTTT. It yields the protein CASSLNRGRNSNQPQHF.

In the case of this clone: Sequence at one end of the junction differs from germline and may be a read error. This rearrangement joins TRBV9 to TRBJ1-6; D is ambiguous. Germline CDR1 reads SGDLS; CDR2 reads YYNGEE. CDR3 length equals 14 residues. Here the CDR3 reads CASSSGRDNSPLHF. The CDR3 DNA follows: TGTGCCAGCAGCTCGGGGAGGGATAACTCACCCCTCCACTTT.

This chain joins TRBV27 and TRBJ1-1; 7 bases fit TRBD1. The CDR3 runs 16 residues. J gave up 1 base and V 4 bases, and 9 bases lay outside the gene matches. The germline V gene has CDR1 MNHEY and CDR2 SMNVEV (reference sequence). The CDR3 coding sequence is TGTGCCAGCAGTTACCGACAGGGCCAGGGGAACACTGAAGCTTTCTTT. This gives the protein CASSYRQGQGNTEAFF.

Here the CDR3 reads CASSQEAVGGYGYTF. The CDR3 DNA follows: TGTGCCAGCAGCCAAGAGGCCGTCGGAGGGTATGGCTACACCTTC. This chain uses TRBV4-2 with TRBJ1-2; D call uncertain. V gave up 0 bases and J gave up 5 bases, with 13 bases separating them. This CDR3 has 15 residues. CDR1 and CDR2 from the germline V gene are LGHNA and YNFKEQ.

V is TRBV11-2 and J is TRBJ1-2; 9 bases are shared with TRBD1. This CDR3 contains 15 residues. The junction had 14 bases not matched to a gene; V was cut back by 8 bases and J by 7 bases. Looked up from germline, CDR1 is SGHAT and CDR2 is FQNNGV. The CDR3 spells CASSKVRTGAGGYTF. CDR3 coding DNA: TGTGCCAGCTCCAAGGTTCGGACAGGGGCTGGTGGCTACACCTTC.

The gene calls are TRBV5-6 and TRBJ2-7; 8 bases agree with TRBD1. CDR1 and CDR2 (germline): SGHDT, YYEEEE. V dropped 4 bases and J dropped 2; count of bases not matched to a gene: 8. The CDR3 is made up of 15 amino acids. The CDR3: CASSVGQGSPYEQYF. In DNA, the CDR3 is TGTGCCAGCAGCGTTGGACAGGGTTCCCCCTACGAGCAGTACTTC.

The chain recombines TRBV7-2 with TRBJ1-1; 7 nucleotides match TRBD1. Trimming at V came to 5 bases and at J to 11 bases, leaving 11 bases not matched to a gene. The CDR3 loop spans 13 amino acids. Germline V gene lookup returns CDR1 SGHTA and CDR2 FQGNSA. DNA for the CDR3: TGTGCCAGCAGCGACAATTTCCGGGACAGCGCTTTCTTT. It specifies CASSDNFRDSAFF.

This clone showed up just once. The rearrangement links TRBV19 to TRBJ2-2, with 8 bases matching TRBD1. This CDR3 has 17 amino acids. Germline V lookup: CDR1 LNHDA, CDR2 SQIVND (reference sequence). Losses at the gene ends were 3 bases for V and 5 bases for J; bases not matched to a gene: 11. The CDR3 reads CASSMGQATLGTGELFF. The CDR3 nucleotides read TGTGCCAGTAGTATGGGACAGGCAACGTTGGGGACCGGGGAGCTGTTTTTT.

The rearrangement uses TRBV2 and TRBJ2-5; D is possibly TRBD1 (8 bases). The J call is in doubt because the DNA end fits TRBJ2-7 better. CDR3 length: 14 residues. Germline CDR1 and CDR2: SNHLY and FYNNEI. The CDR3, as DNA: TGTGCCAGCACCGAACAGGGGGGGGTCTACGAGCAGTACTTC. Its translation is CASTEQGGVYEQYF.